One and the same sample provided the 5 T cell receptor beta chains below, sequenced in a study of cytomegalovirus exposure and HLA in healthy donors. In the PCR, 60 Vbeta and 13 Jbeta primers were used. Profiling relied on immunoSEQ multiplex PCR, and the TCRdb table lists in-frame clones only, not all of them. This table has more than 140,000 clones, almost 80% appearing once. Material: PBMCs. These receptor sequences come from a male donor in good health and CMV-seronegative.

The chain links TRBV7-6 to TRBJ2-3; tentative D call: TRBD1 (5 bases). CDR1 is SGHVS, CDR2 FNYEAQ, per germline. Trimming took 0 bases from V and 4 from J, leaving 11 bases between them. The CDR3 consists of 15 residues. The CDR3 DNA reads as TGTGCCAGCAGCTTAGCGGGGCCTATGTCAGATACGCAGTATTTT. The encoded protein is CASSLAGPMSDTQYF.

The V gene is TRBV19, the J gene TRBJ1-1; D remains ambiguous. The germline CDR1 and CDR2 sequences are LNHDA and SQIVND (reference sequence). Trimming left V 5 bases short and J 0 bases short, with 13 bases between. There are 15 residues in the CDR3. The CDR3 loop is CASSVTITLNTEAFF. The CDR3 nucleotides read TGTGCCAGTAGTGTCACCATTACTCTGAACACTGAAGCTTTCTTT.

This clone has a handful of counts. V gene TRBV12-5 combines with J gene TRBJ2-3, with a tentative D call TRBD1 (6 bases). The germline gives CDR1 LGHNT, CDR2 FRNRAP. V lost 8 bases and J 1 base, leaving 13 bases between the germline ends. CDR3 length equals 14 residues. In DNA, the CDR3 is TGTGCTAGTTCAAAGGGGGATCGCACAGATACGCAGTATTTT. This codes for CASSKGDRTDTQYF.

V gene TRBV27 combines with J gene TRBJ2-4; 11 bases align to TRBD1. Germline-derived CDR1 and CDR2 are MNHEY and SMNVEV (reference sequence). The CDR3 has 20 amino acids. With V trimmed by 2 bases and J by 8 bases, 20 bases remained unmatched. The CDR3 loop is CASSLGASRGTGGAMDIQYF. CDR3 bases: TGTGCCAGCAGTTTAGGGGCCTCCCGAGGGACAGGGGGGGCCATGGACATTCAGTACTTC.

The genes are TRBV19 and TRBJ2-1; the match to TRBD2 covers 7 bases. Germline V gene data show CDR1 as LNHDA and CDR2 as SQIVND (reference sequence). The ends lost 5 bases at V and 2 bases at J; junction bases unmatched: 9. The length of the CDR3 is 16 residues. CDR3 residues: CASSPSSGRTYNEQFF. The CDR3 coding sequence is TGTGCCAGTAGTCCAAGTAGCGGGCGGACCTACAATGAGCAGTTCTTC.